These 20 T cell receptor beta chains were sequenced from one sample in a study of blood T cell repertoires in COVID-19. The protocol was immunoSEQ multiplex PCR, while the TCRdb copy is restricted to in-frame clones and leaves out a portion. This repertoire shows 60,000 to 85,000 clones, approximately 86% found once; its top ten account for more than 1.5%. The sample was peripheral blood. These receptors were collected from a woman of 80 years or more with active or convalescent COVID-19.

CDR3: CASSLGQANTEAFF. The CDR3 coding sequence is TGTGCCAGCAGCTTGGGACAGGCAAACACTGAAGCTTTCTTT. The chain is built from TRBV7-2 and TRBJ1-1, with 8 bases fitting TRBD1. CDR1 and CDR2 (germline): SGHTA, FQGNSA. J was trimmed by 2 bases and V by 3 bases; bases with no gene match: 2. The CDR3 contains 14 residues.

The rearrangement links TRBV4-1 to TRBJ1-6, with TRBD1 identical over 8 bases. V dropped 0 bases and J dropped 8; count of bases not matched to a gene: 6. Germline CDR1 is MGHRA and CDR2 is YSYEKL. CDR3 length: 16 amino acids. The CDR3 DNA reads as TGCGCCAGCAGCCAAGAGTCCACAGGGGGTTATTCACCCCTCCACTTT. Translating it yields CASSQESTGGYSPLHF.

The rearrangement links TRBV6-5 to TRBJ1-5, with unresolved D. CDR1 is MNHEY, CDR2 SVGAGI, per germline. The V end was cut by 2 bases, the J end by 2 bases, with 7 bases between. CDR3 length equals 14 residues. DNA of the CDR3: TGTGCCAGCAGTTACCGGGAGGGCAATCAGCCCCAGCATTTT. This gives the protein CASSYREGNQPQHF.

The chain joins TRBV9 to TRBJ1-6; 10 positions agree with TRBD1. CDR1 and CDR2 from the germline V gene are SGDLS and YYNGEE. V was clipped by 4 bases and J by 6 bases; unmatched bases: 13. This CDR3 spans 18 amino acids. The CDR3 here is CASSTHLGTGARNSPLHF. CDR3 DNA: TGTGCCAGCAGCACCCATCTCGGGACAGGGGCCCGTAATTCACCCCTCCACTTT.

This clone is a singleton in its sample. V usage is TRBV7-9 and J usage is TRBJ1-3; D is ambiguous. V lost 6 bases to trimming and J lost 0 bases, with 18 bases between them. This CDR3 has 17 residues. CDR1 SEHNR and CDR2 FQNEAQ come from the germline V gene (reference sequence). CDR3 nucleotides: TGTGCCAGCAGGGCCGCAGGAGGGTGGGACTCTGGAAACACCATATATTTT. This codes for CASRAAGGWDSGNTIYF.

V is TRBV5-6 and J is TRBJ1-4; the match to TRBD1 covers 9 bases. CDR1 is SGHDT and CDR2 is YYEEEE in the germline V gene. With 4 bases clipped from V and 7 bases from J, the junction kept 8 bases outside the gene matches. CDR3 length: 15 residues. CDR3 in amino acids: CASSGADRGSEKLFF. The CDR3 DNA is TGTGCCAGCAGCGGGGCCGACAGGGGGAGTGAAAAACTGTTTTTT.

This clone appeared a few times. V gene TRBV9 combines with J gene TRBJ1-3; D is possibly TRBD1 (6 bases). This CDR3 contains 15 residues. The V gene's germline CDR1 is SGDLS and CDR2 YYNGEE. With 4 bases removed from V and 3 bases from J, the gap between germline ends came to 14 bases. This CDR3 is CASSFKGGYGNTIYF. The CDR3 DNA follows: TGTGCCAGCAGCTTCAAAGGGGGTTATGGAAACACCATATATTTT.

The chain links TRBV5-1 to TRBJ1-3; D not certain. Trimming left V 1 base short and J 0 bases short, with 14 bases between. This CDR3 comprises 17 residues. The germline V gene encodes CDR1 SGHRS and CDR2 YFSETQ. CDR3 in DNA: TGCGCCAGCAGCTTGACAGTCCTCCGTAGCTCTGGAAACACCATATATTTT. It codes for CASSLTVLRSSGNTIYF.

The CDR3 here is CASSLGQNLRYNSPLHF. As DNA, the CDR3 is TGCGCCAGCAGCTTAGGACAAAACTTGCGCTATAATTCACCCCTCCACTTT. The chain has TRBV5-1 and TRBJ1-6; possibly TRBD1 for D (5 bases). Germline V gene lookup returns CDR1 SGHRS and CDR2 YFSETQ. The V end was cut by 2 bases, the J end by 3 bases, with 15 bases between. There are 17 residues in the CDR3.

The chain is built from TRBV4-3 and TRBJ1-1; 8 bases match TRBD1. The ends lost 0 bases at V and 0 bases at J; junction bases unmatched: 6. The CDR3 spans 17 residues. Germline lookup yields CDR1 LGHNA and CDR2 YSLEER. DNA for the CDR3: TGCGCCAGCAGCCAAGATCTGCAGGGGGCACTGAACACTGAAGCTTTCTTT. Its protein is CASSQDLQGALNTEAFF.

This sequence joins TRBV4-1 and TRBJ2-3; 9 nucleotides match TRBD2. V dropped 1 base and J dropped 1; count of bases not matched to a gene: 3. Per the germline V gene, CDR1 is MGHRA and CDR2 is YSYEKL. The CDR3 contains 16 residues. CDR3: CASSQVRTSGTDTQYF. The CDR3 DNA follows: TGCGCCAGCAGCCAAGTCAGGACTAGCGGCACAGATACGCAGTATTTT.

V is TRBV7-2 and J is TRBJ2-7, with TRBD2 identical over 8 bases. Trimming cost V 0 bases and J 2 bases; bases outside gene matches: 6. The CDR3 spans 16 residues. Per germline, CDR1 SGHTA and CDR2 FQGNSA. The CDR3 is CASSLAASGRAYEQYF. CDR3 DNA sequence: TGTGCCAGCAGCTTAGCGGCTAGCGGGCGAGCCTACGAGCAGTACTTC.

The gene calls are TRBV29-1 and TRBJ1-2; D possibly corresponds to TRBD1 (6 bases). This CDR3 comprises 13 residues. V was cut by 3 bases and J by 5 bases, with 13 bases left in between. Germline V gives CDR1 SQVTM, CDR2 ANQGSEA. In nucleotides, the CDR3 is TGCAGCGTTGACGTGTCAGGGGAATATGGCTACACCTTC. Encoded protein: CSVDVSGEYGYTF.

The genes are TRBV6-5 and TRBJ2-7, with D possibly matching TRBD1 (5 bases). Trimming pared 5 bases from V and 5 bases from J, leaving 10 bases between. This CDR3 is 12 amino acids long. CDR1 MNHEY and CDR2 SVGAGI come from the germline V gene. CDR3 coding DNA: TGTGCCAGCAGTCGACAGAGAAACGAGCAGTACTTC. Residues: CASSRQRNEQYF.

This chain connects TRBV7-2 to TRBJ1-4; TRBD1 aligns across 7 bases. V lost 6 bases to trimming and J lost 0 bases; unmatched junction nucleotides: 4. This CDR3 contains 15 residues. Per germline, CDR1 SGHTA and CDR2 FQGNSA. CDR3 in amino acids: CASSRDSATNEKLFF. DNA for the CDR3: TGTGCCAGCAGTAGGGACAGTGCAACTAATGAAAAACTGTTTTTT. Together with reference TRBV7-2 and TRBJ1-4, the CDR3 gives the full variable domain: GAGVSQSPSNKVTEKGKDVELRCDPISGHTALYWYRQSLGQGLEFLIYFQGNSAPDKSGLPSDRFSAERTGGSVSTLTIQRTQQEDSAVYLCASSRDSATNEKLFFGSGTQLSVL.

The chain combines TRBV28 with TRBJ2-7, with 7 nucleotides matching TRBD1. Germline V gene sequence: CDR1 MDHEN, CDR2 SYDVKM. J gave up 1 base and V 4 bases, and 16 bases lay outside the gene matches. The CDR3 has 18 amino acids. CDR3 sequence (DNA): TGTGCCAGCAGTTACTCTGACAGGGCCGTTTTAAGATCCTACGAGCAGTACTTC. It specifies CASSYSDRAVLRSYEQYF.

The chain uses TRBV25-1 and TRBJ1-6; D gene unclear. The germline V gene encodes CDR1 MGHDK and CDR2 SYGVNS. The CDR3 is made up of 15 amino acids. Trimming pared 3 bases from V and 7 bases from J, leaving 13 bases between. CDR3 region: CASSEAAMANSPLHF. The CDR3 region has the DNA TGTGCCAGCAGTGAGGCGGCGATGGCGAATTCACCCCTCCACTTT.

The rearrangement uses TRBV2 and TRBJ1-5; D possibly corresponds to TRBD1 (6 bases). CDR1 and CDR2 from the germline V gene are SNHLY and FYNNEI. Trimming took off 7 bases at V and 5 bases at J, with 15 bases between the two ends. The CDR3 is 14 amino acids. In DNA, the CDR3 is TGTGCCAGCAACCAAAGGGACATCGATCAGCCCCAGCATTTT. Its protein is CASNQRDIDQPQHF.

This sequence joins TRBV7-9 and TRBJ2-4; 12 nucleotides align to TRBD1. V shed 4 bases, J shed 12 bases, and the junction held 7 bases outside the gene matches. CDR1 SEHNR and CDR2 FQNEAQ come from the germline V gene (reference sequence). The CDR3 runs to 14 residues. CDR3 residues: CASSSGQGAQNQYF. The CDR3 coding sequence is TGTGCCAGCAGCTCGGGACAGGGGGCGCAGAATCAGTACTTC. Together with reference TRBV7-9 and TRBJ2-4, the CDR3 gives the full variable domain: DTGVSQNPRHKITKRGQNVTFRCDPISEHNRLYWYRQTLGQGPEFLTYFQNEAQLEKSRLLSDRFSAERPKGSFSTLEIQRTEQGDSAMYLCASSSGQGAQNQYFGAGTRLSVL.

This clone appeared a single time. The rearrangement joins TRBV4-3 to TRBJ2-3, with 10 nucleotides matching TRBD1. The V and J ends lost 0 bases and 8 bases, in that order; junction bases with no gene match: 8. Looked up from germline, CDR1 is LGHNA and CDR2 is YSLEER. The CDR3 loop spans 16 amino acids. The CDR3 spells CASSQDWTGGGLTQYF. The CDR3 coding sequence is TGCGCCAGCAGCCAAGATTGGACAGGGGGGGGTCTTACGCAGTATTTT.